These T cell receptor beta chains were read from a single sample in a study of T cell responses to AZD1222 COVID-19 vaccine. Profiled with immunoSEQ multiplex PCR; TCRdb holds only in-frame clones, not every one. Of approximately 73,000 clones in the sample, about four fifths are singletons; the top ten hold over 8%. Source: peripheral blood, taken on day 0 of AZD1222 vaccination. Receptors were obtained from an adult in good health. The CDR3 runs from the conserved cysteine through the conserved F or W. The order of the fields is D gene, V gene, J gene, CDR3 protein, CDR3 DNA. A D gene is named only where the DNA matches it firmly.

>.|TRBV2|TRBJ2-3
CASSQTSWRTDTQYF
TGTGCCAGCAGCCAAACCAGCTGGCGCACAGATACGCAGTATTTT
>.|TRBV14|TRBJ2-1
CASSQDRQNSYNEQFF
TGTGCCAGCAGCCAAGATCGACAGAACTCCTACAATGAGCAGTTCTTC
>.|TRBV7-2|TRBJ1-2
CASSFGGAQHGYTF
TGTGCCAGCAGCTTCGGGGGGGCGCAGCATGGCTACACCTTC
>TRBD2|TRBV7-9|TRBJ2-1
CASSLRGLATNEQFF
TGTGCCAGCAGCTTACGGGGACTAGCGACCAATGAGCAGTTCTTC
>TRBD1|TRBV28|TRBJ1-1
CASKRGGSNTEAFF
TGTGCCAGCAAAAGAGGGGGCTCGAACACTGAAGCTTTCTTT
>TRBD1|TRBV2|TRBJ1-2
CASSGQGAGDGYTF
TGTGCCAGCAGTGGACAGGGGGCGGGAGATGGCTACACCTTC
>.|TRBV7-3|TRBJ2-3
CASSPPAQRGQYF
TGTGCCAGCAGCCCCCCGGCGCAAAGAGGGCAGTATTTT
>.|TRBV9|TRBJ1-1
CASSVGKGRDTEAFF
TGTGCCAGCAGCGTGGGGAAGGGTCGAGATACTGAAGCTTTCTTT
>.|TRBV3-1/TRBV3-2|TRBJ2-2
CASSPSVRLTGELFF
TGTGCCAGCAGCCCAAGCGTCCGGTTGACCGGGGAGCTGTTTTTT
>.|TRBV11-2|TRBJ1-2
CASSLEEFYGYTF
TGTGCCAGCAGCTTAGAAGAGTTCTATGGCTACACCTTC
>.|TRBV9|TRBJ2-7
CASSVTAVSYEQYF
TGTGCCAGCAGCGTAACAGCGGTCTCCTACGAGCAGTACTTC
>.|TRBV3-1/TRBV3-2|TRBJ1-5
CASSQSPSQPQHF
TGTGCCAGCAGCCAAAGTCCGAGTCAGCCCCAGCATTTT
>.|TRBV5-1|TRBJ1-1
CASSSGTLLSTEAFF
TGCGCCAGCAGCTCAGGGACATTACTTAGCACTGAAGCTTTCTTT
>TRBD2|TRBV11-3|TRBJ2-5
CASSLGLAGAGETQYF
TGTGCCAGCAGCTTAGGTCTAGCGGGGGCCGGGGAGACCCAGTACTTC
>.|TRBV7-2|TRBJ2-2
CASSPGLPRGGELFF
TGTGCCAGCAGTCCGGGCTTACCCAGGGGCGGGGAGCTGTTTTTT
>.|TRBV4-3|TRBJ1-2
CASSQDVSSGYGYTF
TGCGCCAGCAGCCAAGATGTGAGTTCGGGCTATGGCTACACCTTC
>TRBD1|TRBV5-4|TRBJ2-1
CASSVGGDSSYNEQFF
TGTGCCAGCAGCGTGGGTGGGGACAGCTCCTACAATGAGCAGTTCTTC
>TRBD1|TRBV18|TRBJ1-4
CASSPRQGKDEKLFF
TGTGCCAGCTCACCTAGACAGGGAAAGGATGAAAAACTGTTTTTT
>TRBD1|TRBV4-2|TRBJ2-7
CASSLERSRTGTYEQYF
TGTGCCAGCAGCTTAGAGCGCAGTCGGACAGGGACCTACGAGCAGTACTTC
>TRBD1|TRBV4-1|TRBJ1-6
CASSQRGGQGFSRNSPLHF
TGCGCCAGCAGCCAAAGGGGGGGACAGGGTTTTAGCAGGAATTCACCCCTCCACTTT